This section outlines one T cell receptor (beta chain) sequence together with its context. The antigen it recognizes is unknown. No much larger clone exists at a distance of one base, and base qualities are not known. These data are taken from a study of cytomegalovirus exposure and HLA in healthy donors (dated by TCRdb to 2016 to 2017). For context, the study as a whole: In an earlier analysis of several hundred of the donors, approximately 300 Gb of sequence data and 90 million to 120 million unique TCR beta sequences from 150 million to 200 million T cells were reported. The number of typed donors differed by locus: about 620-640 for A, B, C, DRB1 and DQB1; 522 for DQA1; some 590 for DPA1; and roughly 450 for DPB1. Donor age, sex, ethnicity and CMV serostatus were compiled alongside the repertoire data. Every discovery cohort repertoire had been produced on one sequencing platform. To predict cytomegalovirus infection status, the study brought together high-throughput TCR immunosequencing, statistical association of individual TCRs with disease status, and machine learning. Besides the first cohort of roughly 640 subjects, a separate validation cohort made up of some 110 different subjects was used. Of the 398 genotyped donors, about 80% fell in the genetic ancestry cluster associated with self-reported Caucasian donors. Roughly 300 gigabases of sequencing data and approximately 85 million unique TCR sequences were included in an early release covering around 600 HLA-typed donors. Rather than using new phenotypic data, the later analysis identified candidate immune exposures from TCR beta sequences and from how often those sequences occurred across donors. A later genetic analysis used genome-wide SNP genotypes for about 55% of the 666 donors, treating that subset as a discovery cohort. A few DR-DQ haplotypes were treated as single units for association and clustering because of strong linkage in the cohort. An earlier analysis of more than 450 of the donors used high-throughput TCR beta sequencing to judge whether each TCR beta V gene segment behaved as functional or pseudogenic. The study used immunosequencing to profile the T cell repertoires of 600 to 850 subjects and linked those repertoires to cytomegalovirus serostatus. The aim of the study was to test whether cataloging public T cell receptors could identify signatures of past pathogen exposure. A later analysis re-analyzed previously published TCR beta repertoires from roughly 600 donors and added high-resolution HLA genotyping to study TCR occurrence patterns. Class I and class II HLA loci were covered by the typing at four-digit resolution. On average, roughly 200,000 unique TCR beta nucleotide sequences were sequenced per donor among about 400 genotyped donors of the cohort, with roughly 18% of those sequences being non-productive. General findings and caveats noted by the study authors: In a later analysis, TCR association rates were found to vary across HLA loci, with the most associated TCRs seen for DRB1 alleles and the fewest for HLA-C alleles. Most TCR sequences were seen in very few donors, while some public TCRs were found in many individuals. Presence/absence analyses assumed roughly uniform sequencing depth across donors, an assumption that may not hold. Strong co-occurrence of HLA alleles, especially DR and DQ, made assigning TCR associations to individual alleles difficult. Specific HLA alleles were associated with roughly 17,000 TCR beta sequences at a false discovery rate of 0.05 in a later analysis. A later genetic analysis associated a missense DCLRE1C variant with V-gene and J-gene trimming of TCR beta chains, and an independent cohort replicated the association. In an earlier analysis of over 550 of the donors, most TCR beta V segments were observed in productive rearrangements about 87% or about 30% of the time, broadly matching IMGT annotations. The study listed 164 TCR beta chains as associated with cytomegalovirus. The classifier was reported to diagnose cytomegalovirus status with high specificity and sensitivity in both the original cohort and the validation cohort. Immune exposure information for the cohort was limited to CMV serostatus. The sequencing pipeline was judged likely to have produced a cluster of highly shared sequence variants as a technical artifact. Correlated functional status among segregating V segments might be attributable to linkage disequilibrium, but an unknown experimental factor could not be ruled out. Some IMGT-functional V segments, including TRBV6-2 and TRBV6-3, could not be distinguished by the 87-base-pair reads and were therefore excluded. In vitro tests confirmed that a few of the cytomegalovirus-associated TCR beta chains recognize cytomegalovirus antigens. Because HLA typing was missing for some donors at each locus, association tests included only the typed subset. A later analysis reported that several top co-occurrence clusters appeared linked to parvovirus B19, influenza, CMV and Epstein-Barr virus. In this cohort, only TCR beta chains were sequenced, and detectable features were limited by the absence of alpha or paired-chain data. Compared with the roughly 720-donor mean, donors in an Asian-associated ancestry cluster had fewer N-insertions in productive TCRs, according to a later genetic analysis. Most CMV-associated TCR beta chains appeared to be HLA-restricted in a later analysis, and the HLA associations seemed to be driven largely by CMV exposure. Because counts were too low, fewer than 20 rarely observed V segments, including chromosome 9 orphons, were excluded from the earlier analysis of a few hundred of the donors. The authors suggested that the approach could potentially be generalized to other disease states and immunological phenotypes. A further reported finding was that TCR beta sequences accurately predicted the HLA-A and HLA-B alleles for most subjects in the first cohort. A later analysis found that HLA-associated TCR beta chains were more clonally expanded and had lower generation probabilities than equally common non-associated chains.

Library preparation was by the immunoSEQ multiplex PCR assay. The multiplex PCR relied on a mix of 60 forward primers for TCR Vbeta segments and 13 reverse primers for TCR Jbeta segments. The CDR3 region of rearranged TCR beta genes was amplified from genomic DNA with a multiplex PCR assay. On the Illumina HiSeq System, the amplified TCR beta libraries were sequenced as 87-base-pair reads. As for how the authors treated the data: Across the 700 or so repertoires, a later analysis counted 60 million to 90 million unique TCR beta chains, 9.5 million to 12 million of which were shared by at least two donors. Raw reads were error-corrected and collapsed into unique sequences with a nearest-neighbor algorithm that merged closely related sequences to remove PCR and sequencing errors. V, D and J gene segments were assigned by aligning CDR3 sequences to IMGT reference sequences. For a sequence to be retained, a match of at least six nucleotides to both a V gene segment and a J gene segment was required. A rearrangement counted as productive if the CDR3 had no stop codons and remained in frame with V and J, and every other rearrangement counted as non-productive. CDR3 was defined by IMGT convention, running from the second conserved V-encoded cysteine to the conserved J-encoded phenylalanine. In an earlier analysis of 587 of the donors, sequences lacking an unambiguous match to a single V gene segment were excluded. An earlier analysis of about 590 of the donors classified V segments as functional when productive rearrangements were above 56.7% and as segregating when the standard deviation between donors was above 5%. A statistical classification framework was built for diagnosing cytomegalovirus status from the catalog of TCR beta chain sequences. V and J gene assignment, in a later analysis, came from comparing TCR nucleotide sequences with IMGT/GENE-DB human TR gene sequences. A later analysis assigned CDR3 sequences and most-parsimonious VDJ recombination scenarios with the TCRdist pipeline. In a later analysis, each TCR beta chain was defined by its CDR3 amino acid sequence together with its V-gene family, and reads lacking a unique V-gene family were excluded. A later analysis removed several hundred highly shared, low-generation-probability nucleotide sequences to deal with suspected cross-contamination and a sequencing artifact. For each public chain, a later analysis derived a clonal expansion index from normalized ranks of inferred template counts within each repertoire. In a later analysis, generation probabilities were computed using a VDJ recombination model fitted to out-of-frame rearrangements, and the results were checked against IGoR. In a later analysis, TCR-TCR, TCR-HLA and TCR-CMV co-occurrence was scored with hypergeometric tests, and a repertoire-size bias correction was applied to TCR pairs. In a later analysis, false discovery rates were estimated by permuting HLA or CMV assignments 20 times. A later analysis grouped co-occurring TCRs with DBSCAN, adding TCRdist sequence similarity when clustering within HLA-allele-positive subsets. Repertoires with fewer than 30,000 or more than 120,000 public chains were left out of co-occurrence clustering, as were roughly five repertoires with anomalous nucleotide sharing. The immuneACCESS repertoire file appears here via TCRdb, limited to in-frame rearrangements. These files lack a portion of the clones; in checked studies, under half of the deficit traces to unresolved V genes, and the cause of the others is not known. V and J calls and clone size are as listed in that table; D and trimming were resolved from the DNA. The sample records approximately 120,000 clones, about four fifths of which are singletons. The top ten clonotypes cover 2.2% of the sample.

According to the germline V gene, CDR1 reads LGHNA and CDR2 reads YSLEER. The CDR3 runs 13 amino acids, cysteine and phenylalanine included. Only the CDR3 part of the read is kept: 39 bases, read in frame from the first base. The V end loses 0 bases and the J end loses 9 bases, and a stretch of 11 bases separates them. The cohort consisted of 670 or so healthy bone marrow donors. At the time of sampling, all cohort members were nominally healthy, though unrecorded immune exposures were likely present. The donor tested CMV seronegative and was one of the 352 seronegative cohort members. A peripheral blood sample was provided by each donor, and peripheral blood mononuclear cells were used for TCR beta sequencing. The Qiagen DNeasy Blood Extraction Kit was used to extract genomic DNA from the blood cell samples.

The chain links TRBV4-3 with TRBJ1-2; the D gene is possibly TRBD1, with 5 bases matching. The TCR originated in a woman under 40 in good health and CMV-seronegative. The material sequenced was PBMCs. CDR3 loop: CASSQDRAASYTF. The DNA reads TGCGCCAGCAGCCAAGACAGGGCGGCTAGCTACACCTTC.